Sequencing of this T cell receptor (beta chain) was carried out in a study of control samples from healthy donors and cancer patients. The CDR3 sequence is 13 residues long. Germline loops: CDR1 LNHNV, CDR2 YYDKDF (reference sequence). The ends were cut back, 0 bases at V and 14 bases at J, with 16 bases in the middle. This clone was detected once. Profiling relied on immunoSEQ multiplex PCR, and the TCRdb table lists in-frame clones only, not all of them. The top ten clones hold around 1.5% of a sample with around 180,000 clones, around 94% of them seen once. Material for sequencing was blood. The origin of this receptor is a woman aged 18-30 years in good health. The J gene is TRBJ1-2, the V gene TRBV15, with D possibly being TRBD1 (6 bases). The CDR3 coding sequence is TGTGCCACCAGCAGAGACCCAGGGGACTCTCTGACCTTC. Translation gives CATSRDPGDSLTF.